This TCR beta chain was sequenced for a study of CD8 T cells in ankylosing spondylitis. Germline V CDR1 and CDR2: SGHRS, YFSETQ. The CDR3 loop spans 15 amino acids. V was cut by 0 bases and J by 1 base, with 11 bases left in between. A few counts support this clonotype. Its antigen remains unidentified. The study's findings and limits: Matched ankylosing spondylitis synovial fluid reportedly contained a significantly enriched population of disease-linked clones. Past studies reported some motif variants in reactive arthritis synovial fluid and blood. As for the disease-linked clones, they showed a CD8+ phenotype and occurred at relatively low frequencies in peripheral blood. In ankylosing spondylitis blood, a motif of 7 to 9 highly homologous TCR beta variants appeared characteristic.

Quantitative molecular-barcoded 5'-RACE generated the TCR beta libraries. One entry per CDR3 protein results from TCRdb running MiXCR on the 5' RACE reads. The repertoire has around 770,000 distinct CDR3 sequences, 12% of them found once; the top ten carry 0.51%. Sequences were obtained from blood, either unsorted or a sorted T cell fraction (not recorded which). The chain recombines TRBV5-1 with TRBJ2-7; D may correspond to TRBD1 or TRBD2 (5 bases each). This receptor was identified in a male donor with ankylosing spondylitis. CDR3 sequence: CASSLVGRFSYEQYF. As DNA, the CDR3 is TGCGCCAGCAGCTTGGTGGGACGGTTTTCCTACGAGCAGTACTTC.